The 27 T cell receptor beta chains in this list originate from one sample, sequenced in a study of blood T cell repertoires in COVID-19. Using immunoSEQ multiplex PCR, the repertoire was profiled, and TCRdb retains in-frame clones only, with some absent. The table has approximately 440,000 clones, 80% to 95% seen once. The material sequenced was PBMCs or T cells enriched from blood (not recorded which). The receptors come from a man aged 18 to 29 who had recovered from COVID-19.

The rearrangement joins TRBV7-2 to TRBJ1-3, with D perhaps TRBD1 (5 bases). The CDR3 is made up of 18 amino acids. The V and J ends lost 2 bases and 0 bases respectively, with 17 bases between them. Germline assignment: CDR1 SGHTA and CDR2 FQGNSA. The CDR3 is CASSLSRGTVTSGNTIYF. CDR3 coding DNA: TGTGCCAGCAGCTTAAGTAGGGGCACAGTCACCTCTGGAAACACCATATATTTT. The variable domain in full, completed from reference TRBV7-2 and TRBJ1-3, reads GAGVSQSPSNKVTEKGKDVELRCDPISGHTALYWYRQSLGQGLEFLIYFQGNSAPDKSGLPSDRFSAERTGGSVSTLTIQRTQQEDSAVYLCASSLSRGTVTSGNTIYFGEGSWLTVV.

The gene calls are TRBV19 and TRBJ1-1, with D perhaps TRBD1 (6 bases). Germline loops: CDR1 LNHDA, CDR2 SQIVND (reference sequence). With 3 bases removed from V and 1 base from J, the gap between germline ends came to 12 bases. This CDR3 is built from 15 residues. The CDR3 sequence is CASSIRNRENTEAFF. The CDR3 DNA reads TGTGCCAGTAGTATTCGGAACAGGGAGAACACTGAAGCTTTCTTT. The variable domain in full, completed from reference TRBV19 and TRBJ1-1, reads DGGITQSPKYLFRKEGQNVTLSCEQNLNHDAMYWYRQDPGQGLRLIYYSQIVNDFQKGDIAEGYSVSREKKESFPLTVTSAQKNPTAFYLCASSIRNRENTEAFFGQGTRLTVV.

In its sample, this clone was seen once. The chain combines TRBV7-9 with TRBJ1-6; TRBD1 matches 8 bases. Germline V gene sequence: CDR1 SEHNR, CDR2 FQNEAQ (reference sequence). CDR3 length: 16 amino acids. V was pared by 2 bases and J by 8 bases, with 8 bases of the junction left unmatched. The CDR3, as DNA: TGTGCCAGCAGCTTACGGCGGACAGGGCAGGATTCACCCCTCCACTTT. Translating gives CASSLRRTGQDSPLHF.

This sequence joins TRBV6-5 and TRBJ2-5; TRBD1 might be the D (6 bases). The V gene's germline CDR1 is MNHEY and CDR2 SVGAGI. The CDR3 length is 15 residues. V was trimmed by 6 bases and J by 1 base, leaving 15 bases between them. CDR3: CASRRFGRGQETQYF. CDR3 sequence (DNA): TGTGCCAGCAGACGCTTTGGCAGGGGCCAAGAGACCCAGTACTTC.

The chain recombines TRBV2 with TRBJ2-5; 13 bases line up with TRBD2. The CDR3 covers 16 residues. With 4 bases clipped from V and 5 bases from J, the junction kept 7 bases outside the gene matches. CDR1 and CDR2 from the germline V gene are SNHLY and FYNNEI. The CDR3 reads CASSAETSGRMETQYF. The CDR3 DNA reads as TGTGCCAGCAGTGCAGAGACTAGCGGGAGGATGGAGACCCAGTACTTC.

This sequence joins TRBV7-6 and TRBJ1-3; D remains unclear. There are 14 residues in the CDR3. V shed 2 bases and J shed 4 bases, with 9 bases lying between them. CDR1 SGHVS and CDR2 FNYEAQ come from the germline V gene. As DNA, the CDR3 is TGTGCCAGCAGCTTAAGCGGGGTAGGAAACACCATATATTTT. Translation: CASSLSGVGNTIYF.

The V call is TRBV27, the J call TRBJ1-4; D may be TRBD1 (5 bases). Germline values: CDR1 MNHEY, CDR2 SMNVEV (reference sequence). The CDR3 is made up of 14 amino acids. V was clipped by 10 bases and J by 5 bases, with 17 bases between them. CDR3 DNA sequence: TGTGCCAATTCCCTCGGGGGTCCGAATGAAAAACTGTTTTTT. Its translation is CANSLGGPNEKLFF. The full variable domain, completed using reference TRBV27 and TRBJ1-4, is EAQVTQNPRYLITVTGKKLTVTCSQNMNHEYMSWYRQDPGLGLRQIYYSMNVEVTDKGDVPEGYKVSRKEKRNFPLILESPSPNQTSLYFCANSLGGPNEKLFFGSGTQLSVL.

The rearrangement uses TRBV11-2 and TRBJ1-2, with 7 bases matching TRBD1. Germline V gene lookup returns CDR1 SGHAT and CDR2 FQNNGV. Trimming cost V 2 bases and J 3 bases; bases outside gene matches: 3. This CDR3 has 14 amino acids. CDR3 sequence: CASSLSTGDYGYTF. The DNA for the CDR3 is TGTGCCAGCAGCTTAAGTACAGGGGACTATGGCTACACCTTC. Based on the CDR3 plus reference TRBV11-2 and TRBJ1-2, the full variable domain is EAGVAQSPRYKIIEKRQSVAFWCNPISGHATLYWYQQILGQGPKLLIQFQNNGVVDDSQLPKDRFSAERLKGVDSTLKIQPAKLEDSAVYLCASSLSTGDYGYTFGSGTRLTVV.

The rearrangement links TRBV19 to TRBJ1-2; 10 bases map to TRBD1. J was trimmed by 8 bases and V by 5 bases; bases with no gene match: 11. Germline V gene lookup returns CDR1 LNHDA and CDR2 SQIVND (reference sequence). CDR3 size: 15 residues. In DNA, the CDR3 is TGTGCCAGTAGTCCGGCCGGGACAGGGGTTGTAGGCTACACCTTC. The encoded protein is CASSPAGTGVVGYTF.

V gene TRBV6-1 combines with J gene TRBJ1-1, with TRBD1 matching over 9 bases. Looked up from germline, CDR1 is MNHNS and CDR2 is SASEGT. CDR3 length equals 16 residues. V lost 4 bases and J lost 4; bases outside the gene matches: 10. This CDR3 reads CASSGDREVVSTEAFF. The DNA for the CDR3 is TGTGCCAGCAGTGGGGACAGGGAGGTAGTAAGCACTGAAGCTTTCTTT.

The chain carries TRBV24-1 and TRBJ1-3; tentative D call: TRBD1 (5 bases). CDR1 and CDR2 (germline): KGHDR, SFDVKD. V lost 6 bases and J lost 4, with 15 bases in between. There are 15 residues in the CDR3. The CDR3 nucleotides read TGTGCCACCAGTCGGGGGTCGGGGCCCGGAAACACCATATATTTT. Translating gives CATSRGSGPGNTIYF.

This clone was detected once. The chain couples TRBV12-3 or TRBV12-4 to TRBJ1-5; D unresolved. V lost 1 base, J lost 12 bases, and 10 bases lay in between. The CDR3 runs 12 residues. CDR3 protein: CASSLGRGDQHF. The CDR3 nucleotides read TGTGCCAGCAGTTTAGGGCGGGGAGACCAGCATTTT.

The genes are TRBV27 and TRBJ2-2; D remains ambiguous. The CDR3 covers 13 residues. Germline CDR1 is MNHEY and CDR2 is SMNVEV (reference sequence). Between the trimmed V and J ends, which lost 7 bases and 2 bases, there was a span of 8 bases. Here the CDR3 DNA reads TGTGCCAGCAAAAATATAAACACCGGGGAGCTGTTTTTT. This encodes CASKNINTGELFF.

The V and J genes are TRBV18 and TRBJ2-4, with D possibly TRBD1 on 5 matching bases. The CDR3 extends over 14 amino acids. CDR1 KGHSH and CDR2 LQKENI come from the germline V gene. Deletions cut 2 bases from V and 2 bases from J, with 7 bases between. The CDR3 region is CASSPSGTKNIQYF. CDR3 sequence (DNA): TGTGCCAGCTCACCATCAGGGACCAAAAACATTCAGTACTTC.

CDR3 coding DNA: TGCGCCAGCAGCCAGGGGCGAACCAGGGCCATCTATGGCTACACCTTC. It is translated as CASSQGRTRAIYGYTF. V usage is TRBV4-1 and J usage is TRBJ1-2, with TRBD1 as a possible D gene (5 bases). Trimming shortened V by 3 bases and J by 4 bases, and 18 bases separated the two germline ends. CDR3 length equals 16 residues. Germline-derived CDR1 and CDR2 are MGHRA and YSYEKL.

The genes are TRBV2 and TRBJ1-1; 10 bases match TRBD1. This CDR3 region has 15 residues. CDR1 and CDR2 from the germline V gene are SNHLY and FYNNEI. With V trimmed by 5 bases and J by 4 bases, 7 bases remained unmatched. The CDR3 protein is CASSMTGGGGTEAFF. The CDR3, as DNA: TGTGCCAGCAGTATGACAGGGGGCGGCGGCACTGAAGCTTTCTTT. The full variable domain, completed using reference TRBV2 and TRBJ1-1, is EPEVTQTPSHQVTQMGQEVILRCVPISNHLYFYWYRQILGQKVEFLVSFYNNEISEKSEIFDDQFSVERPDGSNFTLKIRSTKLEDSAMYFCASSMTGGGGTEAFFGQGTRLTVV.

The chain combines TRBV2 with TRBJ2-1, with 10 bases lining up with TRBD2. With 8 bases clipped from V and 7 bases from J, the junction kept 8 bases outside the gene matches. CDR1 SNHLY and CDR2 FYNNEI come from the germline V gene. The CDR3 covers 14 residues. For the CDR3, the DNA is TGTGCCAGCGGAGGGCTAGCGGGGGATAATGAGCAGTTCTTC. This translates into CASGGLAGDNEQFF.

The rearrangement links TRBV5-4 to TRBJ1-2, with unresolved D. The CDR3 runs to 13 residues. Germline values: CDR1 SGHNT, CDR2 YYREEE (reference sequence). Trimming pared 4 bases from V and 0 bases from J, leaving 7 bases between. The CDR3 region is CASSPTSNYGYTF. CDR3 coding DNA: TGTGCCAGCAGCCCGACATCTAACTATGGCTACACCTTC.

The gene calls are TRBV6-5 and TRBJ1-5; TRBD1 aligns across 7 bases. The CDR3 covers 14 residues. Germline V gives CDR1 MNHEY, CDR2 SVGAGI. After removal of 6 bases from V and 7 bases from J, the junction contained 9 bases not matched to a gene. CDR3 in amino acids: CASRDLQGRQPQHF. The CDR3 nucleotides read TGTGCCAGCAGAGACTTACAGGGGAGGCAGCCCCAGCATTTT.

The rearrangement joins TRBV13 to TRBJ2-1; D is unresolved. This CDR3 spans 14 amino acids. V was pared by 0 bases and J by 4 bases, with 7 bases between. Germline-derived CDR1 and CDR2 are PRHDT and FYEKMQ (reference sequence). CDR3 amino acids: CASSLGERYNEQFF. CDR3 bases: TGTGCCAGCAGCTTAGGAGAGAGGTACAATGAGCAGTTCTTC.

The rearrangement uses TRBV11-3 and TRBJ2-7, with 13 positions matching TRBD2. With 5 bases clipped from V and 5 bases from J, the junction kept 3 bases outside the gene matches. CDR1 SGHNT and CDR2 YENEEA come from the germline V gene. The CDR3 has 14 residues. CDR3 amino acids: CASSPGLAGDEQYF. In DNA, the CDR3 is TGTGCCAGCAGCCCAGGACTAGCGGGAGACGAGCAGTACTTC.

The V gene is TRBV19, the J gene TRBJ1-2, with TRBD1 matching 10 bases. Trimming took 3 bases from V and 6 from J; bases not matched to a gene: 7. Germline-derived CDR1 and CDR2 are LNHDA and SQIVND (reference sequence). CDR3 length: 15 amino acids. CDR3 protein: CASSMTGGAGDGYTF. DNA for the CDR3: TGTGCCAGTAGTATGACAGGGGGCGCCGGGGATGGCTACACCTTC.

The V call is TRBV18, the J call TRBJ2-2, with TRBD1 identical over 9 bases. The CDR3 has 16 amino acids. Per germline, CDR1 KGHSH and CDR2 LQKENI. V was pared by 4 bases and J by 2 bases, with 5 bases of the junction left unmatched. The CDR3 reads CASSLQGAVNTGELFF. For the CDR3, the DNA is TGTGCCAGCTCACTACAGGGGGCAGTCAACACCGGGGAGCTGTTTTTT.

Regarding this clone: The same CDR3 also results from other DNA sequences found in this sample. The V gene is TRBV5-1, the J gene TRBJ1-2, with TRBD1 matching 7 bases. Germline CDR1 and CDR2: SGHRS and YFSETQ. The CDR3 is 14 amino acids. The V and J ends lost 0 bases and 4 bases, in that order; junction bases with no gene match: 3. The DNA of the CDR3 is TGCGCCAGCAGCTTGGACAGGGGAGGCTATGGCTACACCTTC. Amino acids: CASSLDRGGYGYTF.

The genes are TRBV7-8 and TRBJ2-5; weak D call: TRBD2 (5 bases). V was trimmed by 2 bases and J by 4 bases, leaving 11 bases between them. The CDR3 runs 14 residues. Germline V gene sequence: CDR1 SGHVS, CDR2 FQNEAQ. The CDR3 DNA sequence: TGTGCCAGCAGCTTAAAAAGTGGAGGAGAGACCCAGTACTTC. Protein: CASSLKSGGETQYF.

The V and J genes are TRBV28 and TRBJ1-5, with D maybe TRBD1 (5 bases). The CDR3 covers 15 residues. Germline CDR1 and CDR2: MDHEN and SYDVKM. With 5 bases removed from V and 3 bases from J, the gap between germline ends came to 14 bases. CDR3 sequence reads: CASSPSEGFNQPQHF. The CDR3 DNA reads as TGTGCCAGCAGTCCCTCGGAGGGGTTCAATCAGCCCCAGCATTTT.

On this clone: Its ends do not fully match the called genes, so a read error is possible. The V and J genes are TRBV9 and TRBJ2-7; maybe TRBD2 (6 bases). This CDR3 comprises 16 residues. Per the germline V gene, CDR1 is SGDLS and CDR2 is YYNGEE. The CDR3 sequence: CASSVDAGLLNGGLCF. The DNA of the CDR3 is TGTGCCAGCAGCGTAGACGCAGGTCTTCTCAACGGCGGACTATGCTTC.